The entry below gives a single T cell receptor beta chain sequence along with its context. This sample is part of a study of T cell repertoires in aging, cancer and after chemotherapy. This CDR3 is 12 amino acids long. In germline, CDR1 is MNHNY, CDR2 SVGAGI (reference sequence). V was clipped by 6 bases and J by 5 bases, with 8 bases between them. TCR beta rearrangements were amplified from peripheral blood genomic DNA. Multiplex touch-down PCR with TRB-A/B primers amplified rearranged V-D-J TRB sequences. A single record per CDR3 protein comes from TCRdb applying MiXCR to the multiplex PCR reads. The sample lists over 1,500 distinct CDR3 sequences; 55% to 70% were seen once.

The rearrangement links TRBV6-6 to TRBJ1-5; D is unclear. The TCR originated in a human donor with a blood cancer. Sequenced material: blood. CDR3 in DNA: TGTGCCAGCAGGCCTGGGGATCAGCCCCAGCATTTT. Its protein product is CASRPGDQPQHF.